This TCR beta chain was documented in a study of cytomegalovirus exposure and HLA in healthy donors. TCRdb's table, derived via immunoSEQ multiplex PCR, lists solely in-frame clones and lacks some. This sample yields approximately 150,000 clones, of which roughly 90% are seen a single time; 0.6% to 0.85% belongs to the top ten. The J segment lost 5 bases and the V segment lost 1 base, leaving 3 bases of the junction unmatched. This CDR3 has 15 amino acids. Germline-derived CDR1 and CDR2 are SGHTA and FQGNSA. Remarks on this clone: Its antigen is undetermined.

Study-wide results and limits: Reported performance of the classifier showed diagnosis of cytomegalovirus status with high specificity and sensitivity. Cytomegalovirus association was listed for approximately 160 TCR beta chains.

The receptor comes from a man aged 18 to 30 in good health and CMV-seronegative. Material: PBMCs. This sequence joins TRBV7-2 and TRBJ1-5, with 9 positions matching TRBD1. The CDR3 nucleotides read TGTGCCAGCAGCTTAGTTTGGACAGGGGATCAGCCCCAGCATTTT. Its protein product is CASSLVWTGDQPQHF. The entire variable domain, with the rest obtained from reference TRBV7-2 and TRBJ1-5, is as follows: GAGVSQSPSNKVTEKGKDVELRCDPISGHTALYWYRQSLGQGLEFLIYFQGNSAPDKSGLPSDRFSAERTGGSVSTLTIQRTQQEDSAVYLCASSLVWTGDQPQHFGDGTRLSIL.